This note documents a single T cell receptor (beta chain) sequence. Its cognate antigen is unknown. Other DNA sequences in this sample translate to the same CDR3. This sample was taken from a study of Ad26.COV2.S vaccination and SARS-CoV-2 variants. Study in general: The donor participated in the COV1001 trial, in its Ad26.COV2.S arm. Ad26.COV2.S was injected intramuscularly once or twice, 56 days apart. The study, taken as a whole, reports: Comparability of non-spike TCR breadth was observed across vaccine and placebo recipients.

The sample's treatment: roughly 20 received Ad26.COV2.S at low or high dose, single or two shots; about five received placebo; per-sample allocation not given. Samples analyzed were those drawn on day 63 after the first vaccine or placebo injection. TCRdb keeps only in-frame clones here, not all; method: immunoSEQ multiplex PCR. The table includes more than 350,000 clones, more than 80% detected once. The CDR3 is 14 amino acids. Trimming removed 0 bases from V and 0 bases from J, with 4 bases in between. Germline values: CDR1 SGDLS, CDR2 YYNGEE. The chain has TRBV9 and TRBJ1-3; D uncertain. Sample: peripheral blood, taken in a trial of Ad26.COV2.S vaccine versus placebo. This TCR derives from a person between 18 and 65 years old who received the Ad26.COV2.S COVID-19 vaccine or a placebo. The CDR3 region is CASSVASSGNTIYF. The CDR3 region has the DNA TGTGCCAGCAGCGTAGCCTCCTCTGGAAACACCATATATTTT.